Shown below are 30 T cell receptor beta chains from a single sample sequenced in a study of response to subunit inactivated influenza vaccine. TCRdb called the RT-PCR reads again in MiXCR, with one record for every CDR3 protein. The top ten hold 10% to 15% of the sample, which has approximately 500,000 distinct CDR3 sequences, 10% to 15% seen once. This material consisted of PBMCs from blood, taken 45 days after vaccination. The source is a man aged 50-59 years who received an inactivated influenza vaccine.

This clonotype was seen only a few times. J is TRBJ2-3 and V is TRBV20-1; no definite D call. Trimming took off 0 bases at V and 5 bases at J, with 15 bases between the two ends. The CDR3 sequence is 15 residues long. CDR1 and CDR2 (germline): DFQATT, SNEGSKA (reference sequence). The CDR3 region is CSARDRSPNKDTQYF. In nucleotides, the CDR3 is TGCAGTGCTAGAGATCGCTCGCCCAACAAAGATACGCAGTATTTT.

The gene calls are TRBV4-2 and TRBJ1-4; no clear D gene. This CDR3 spans 15 amino acids. Per the germline V gene, CDR1 is LGHNA and CDR2 is YNFKEQ. Trimming cost V 0 bases and J 5 bases, with 10 bases left between them. This CDR3 reads CASSQDLGSNEKLFF. For the CDR3, the DNA is TGTGCCAGCAGCCAAGACTTGGGCAGCAATGAAAAACTGTTTTTT.

This clonotype was picked up a small number of times. The V and J genes are TRBV11-2 and TRBJ2-5; either TRBD1 or TRBD2 may fit D (5 bases each). The V end lost 3 bases, the J end lost 5 bases, and 19 bases lay between the germline ends. The CDR3 has 16 amino acids. From germline, CDR1 is SGHAT and CDR2 FQNNGV. CDR3 amino acids: CASSFPGTPRWETQYF. The CDR3, as DNA: TGTGCCAGCAGCTTTCCGGGGACGCCGCGATGGGAGACCCAGTACTTC.

A remark on this clonotype: The junction does not match germline at one end; this may be a read error. This chain joins TRBV9 and TRBJ2-2; TRBD2 is a possible D gene (6 bases). CDR3 length: 15 amino acids. Per the germline V gene, CDR1 is SGDLS and CDR2 is YYNGEE. The CDR3 protein is CPSSARLDHTGELFF. In nucleotides, the CDR3 is TGCCCCAGCAGCGCCCGACTAGATCACACCGGGGAGCTGTTTTTT.

This clonotype was seen only a few times. The chain employs TRBV7-9 and TRBJ2-1; either TRBD1 or TRBD2 may supply D (5 bases each). This CDR3 comprises 15 residues. The V gene lost 5 bases and the J gene lost 4 bases, with 15 bases spanning the gap. Germline V lookup: CDR1 SEHNR, CDR2 FQNEAQ (reference sequence). CDR3 in amino acids: CASSGSGTPYNEQFF. CDR3 nucleotide sequence: TGTGCCAGCAGCGGCTCCGGGACGCCTTACAATGAGCAGTTCTTC.

This sequence joins TRBV12-3 or TRBV12-4 and TRBJ2-5; 9 bases line up with TRBD1. The trim removed 3 bases at V and 1 base at J, leaving 3 bases unmatched. CDR3 length equals 15 residues. This CDR3 reads CASSFRQGGQETQYF. The CDR3 DNA sequence: TGTGCCAGCAGTTTCCGACAGGGGGGCCAAGAGACCCAGTACTTC.

This clonotype was seen a few times. V and J are TRBV13 and TRBJ1-1; D may be TRBD1 (6 bases). This CDR3 region has 14 residues. The germline V gene has CDR1 PRHDT and CDR2 FYEKMQ (reference sequence). The V end was cut by 5 bases, the J end by 4 bases, with 14 bases between. In nucleotides, the CDR3 is TGTGCCAGCAGCACCCGAGGGGGAAGCACTGAAGCTTTCTTT. Protein product: CASSTRGGSTEAFF.

This clonotype was seen at least ten times. For the CDR3, the DNA is TGCAGCACCAACCCGGCTAGCGGGAGCACAGATACGCAGTATTTT. It codes for CSTNPASGSTDTQYF. The V call is TRBV29-1, the J call TRBJ2-3; 8 bases fit TRBD2. Germline loops: CDR1 SQVTM, CDR2 ANQGSEA. The CDR3 has 15 residues. With 8 bases clipped from V and 0 bases from J, the junction kept 10 bases outside the gene matches.

This sequence joins TRBV5-1 and TRBJ2-2; 9 bases match TRBD1. The CDR3 has 15 residues. From germline, CDR1 is SGHRS and CDR2 YFSETQ. After removal of 1 base from V and 6 bases from J, the junction contained 4 bases not matched to a gene. CDR3 bases: TGCGCCAGCAGCTTGAACAGGGGGCCGGCCGGGGAGCTGTTTTTT. Translated, it gives CASSLNRGPAGELFF.

This clonotype occurred many times. The chain recombines TRBV4-1 with TRBJ2-7; D is perhaps TRBD2 (6 bases). CDR1 is MGHRA, CDR2 YSYEKL, per germline. The V gene lost 0 bases and the J gene lost 5 bases, with 23 bases spanning the gap. The CDR3 contains 18 residues. DNA for the CDR3: TGCGCCAGCAGCCAAGATTTCCGGGAGCCTACCTTTGGGAACGAGCAGTACTTC. It encodes CASSQDFREPTFGNEQYF.

As DNA, the CDR3 is TGTGCCAGCAGTCATGTTGACGGGGGGTCTAGCACAGATACGCAGTATTTT. It is translated as CASSHVDGGSSTDTQYF. The gene calls are TRBV28 and TRBJ2-3, with 7 bases matching TRBD2. CDR1 is MDHEN, CDR2 SYDVKM, per germline. This CDR3 has 17 residues. After removal of 5 bases from V and 0 bases from J, the junction contained 11 bases not matched to a gene.

This clonotype was counted between two and nine times. This chain connects TRBV6-2 or TRBV6-3 to TRBJ2-1, with 9 bases that match TRBD2. The CDR3 contains 20 residues. With V trimmed by 4 bases and J by 5 bases, 21 bases remained unmatched. The germline V gene has CDR1 MNHEY and CDR2 SVGEGT. The CDR3 spells CASSSPRGGGAVSTDNEQFF. For the CDR3, the DNA is TGTGCCAGCAGTTCACCCCGTGGCGGGGGGGCGGTCTCTACCGACAATGAGCAGTTCTTC.

The rearrangement links TRBV10-3 to TRBJ2-6; TRBD2 matches at 8 bases. With 0 bases clipped from V and 0 bases from J, the junction kept 1 base outside the gene matches. Germline CDR1 ENHRY, CDR2 SYGVKD. This CDR3 is 17 amino acids long. CDR3 bases: TGTGCCATCAGTGAGTCCGGGGGGGGCTCTGGGGCCAACGTCCTGACTTTC. Its protein product is CAISESGGGSGANVLTF.

The genes are TRBV15 and TRBJ2-5; 11 bases are shared with TRBD2. From germline, CDR1 is LNHNV and CDR2 YYDKDF (reference sequence). This CDR3 has 15 amino acids. Trimming took 3 bases from V and 4 from J; bases not matched to a gene: 4. The chain's CDR3 is CATSRILAGAETQYF. The CDR3 nucleotides read TGTGCCACCAGCAGGATACTAGCGGGAGCAGAGACCCAGTACTTC.

This clonotype was seen a few times. The rearrangement uses TRBV10-3 and TRBJ2-5; 8 bases match TRBD1. This CDR3 has 16 residues. Germline trimming cut 4 bases from V and 6 bases from J; bases unmatched to any gene: 13. The V gene's germline CDR1 is ENHRY and CDR2 SYGVKD. The CDR3 region is CAISGVPPGGLQTQYF. CDR3 bases: TGTGCCATCAGTGGGGTTCCTCCAGGGGGCTTGCAGACCCAGTACTTC.

The chain couples TRBV24-1 to TRBJ1-5, with 8 bases lining up with TRBD1. J gave up 2 bases and V 2 bases, and 7 bases lay outside the gene matches. The CDR3 has 17 residues. Looked up from germline, CDR1 is KGHDR and CDR2 is SFDVKD. CDR3 residues: CATSDSMKTGGNQPQHF. In nucleotides, the CDR3 is TGTGCCACCAGTGATTCCATGAAGACAGGGGGCAATCAGCCCCAGCATTTT.

A note on this clonotype: This may come from a read error, since a much larger clone is one base off. Here the CDR3 reads CAISERAPLSTGEVGNEQSF. The CDR3 nucleotides read TGTGCCATCAGTGAGAGGGCCCCCCTCTCGACAGGGGAAGTTGGCAATGAGCAGTCCTTC. V is TRBV10-3 and J is TRBJ2-1, with 8 bases matching TRBD1. Germline V gene sequence: CDR1 ENHRY, CDR2 SYGVKD. The CDR3 has 20 residues.

This clonotype was picked up a small number of times. The chain carries TRBV18 and TRBJ2-3; D remains unclear. This CDR3 region has 13 residues. Germline-derived CDR1 and CDR2 are KGHSH and LQKENI. The V end was cut by 3 bases, the J end by 0 bases, with 4 bases between. The CDR3: CASSPTSTDTQYF. The CDR3 DNA sequence: TGTGCCAGCTCACCGACTAGCACAGATACGCAGTATTTT. Variable domain in full (rest from reference TRBV18 and TRBJ2-3): NAGVMQNPRHLVRRRGQEARLRCSPMKGHSHVYWYRQLPEEGLKFMVYLQKENIIDESGMPKERFSAEFPKEGPSILRIQQVVRGDSAAYFCASSPTSTDTQYFGPGTRLTVL.

The chain carries TRBV20-1 and TRBJ2-1, with a possible D match to TRBD2 (5 bases). The CDR3 extends over 15 amino acids. Germline assignment: CDR1 DFQATT and CDR2 SNEGSKA (reference sequence). V gave up 0 bases and J gave up 0 bases, with 9 bases separating them. The CDR3 reads CSARDPGSSYNEQFF. The CDR3 DNA sequence: TGCAGTGCTAGAGATCCGGGGAGCTCCTACAATGAGCAGTTCTTC.

This clonotype was seen only a few times. The chain combines TRBV11-2 with TRBJ2-5; 7 bases are shared with TRBD1. This CDR3 has 15 residues. V lost 6 bases, J lost 1 base, and 8 bases stayed unmatched. Germline V gene lookup returns CDR1 SGHAT and CDR2 FQNNGV. CDR3 region: CASRSQGLFQETQYF. Written as DNA, the CDR3 is TGTGCCAGCAGGTCACAGGGGTTATTCCAAGAGACCCAGTACTTC.

The chain carries TRBV20-1 and TRBJ2-2; D is perhaps TRBD2 (6 bases). CDR3 length: 16 amino acids. Germline V gene data show CDR1 as DFQATT and CDR2 as SNEGSKA (reference sequence). Trimming removed 3 bases at V and 1 base at J, with 15 bases between. In nucleotides, the CDR3 is TGCAGTGCTAGTAGGAGGGTAAAGAGGAACACCGGGGAGCTGTTTTTT. Translation: CSASRRVKRNTGELFF.

V and J are TRBV12-3 or TRBV12-4 and TRBJ1-6; D ambiguous. V shed 1 base and J shed 5 bases, with 6 bases lying between them. The CDR3 totals 14 residues. The DNA for the CDR3 is TGTGCCAGCAGTTTAGGACTGAATAATTCACCCCTCCACTTT. Amino acid sequence: CASSLGLNNSPLHF.

The chain couples TRBV15 to TRBJ1-1, with 7 bases fitting TRBD1. This CDR3 spans 13 amino acids. Germline V CDR1 and CDR2: LNHNV, YYDKDF (reference sequence). V gave up 5 bases and J gave up 6 bases; unmatched junction bases: 6. The chain's CDR3 is CATSGWTGAEAFF. For the CDR3, the DNA is TGTGCCACCAGCGGTTGGACAGGAGCTGAAGCTTTCTTT.

This chain uses TRBV20-1 with TRBJ1-4; D perhaps matches TRBD1 (5 bases). CDR1 is DFQATT and CDR2 is SNEGSKA in the germline V gene (reference sequence). Trimming took 3 bases from V and 4 from J, leaving 9 bases between them. This CDR3 is 13 amino acids long. The CDR3 spells CSASGGCNEKLFF. DNA of the CDR3: TGCAGTGCTAGTGGGGGATGTAATGAAAAACTGTTTTTT.

Only a few counts were recorded for this clonotype. The V call is TRBV10-3, the J call TRBJ2-3; TRBD2 matches 10 bases. V gave up 8 bases and J gave up 0 bases; unmatched junction bases: 5. Germline CDR1 reads ENHRY; CDR2 reads SYGVKD. This CDR3 spans 15 amino acids. This chain's CDR3 is CAIGSGGASTDTQYF. The DNA for the CDR3 is TGTGCCATCGGGAGCGGGGGGGCTAGCACAGATACGCAGTATTTT.

A remark on this clonotype: The junction does not match germline at one end; this may be a read error. This sequence joins TRBV5-6 and TRBJ2-7, with D perhaps matching TRBD2 (6 bases). The germline V gene has CDR1 SGHDT and CDR2 YYEEEE. The CDR3 has 12 residues. The CDR3 protein is CTSSLGGYEQYF. As DNA, the CDR3 is TGTACCAGCAGCTTGGGGGGATACGAGCAGTACTTC.

This clonotype was seen a few times. This chain links TRBV20-1 with TRBJ2-3, with D perhaps matching TRBD2 (6 bases). Germline CDR1 reads DFQATT; CDR2 reads SNEGSKA (reference sequence). V lost 5 bases to trimming and J lost 3 bases, with 15 bases between them. This CDR3 is 14 amino acids long. CDR3 nucleotides: TGCAGTGCTGGCGGGGCCATTAAAACAGATACGCAGTATTTT. It translates to CSAGGAIKTDTQYF.

This clonotype was seen more than once but under ten times. The chain uses TRBV20-1 and TRBJ2-1; D is perhaps TRBD2 (6 bases). Germline V gene data show CDR1 as DFQATT and CDR2 as SNEGSKA (reference sequence). Trimming cost V 0 bases and J 0 bases, with 15 bases left between them. This CDR3 has 17 amino acids. The DNA of the CDR3 is TGCAGTGCTAGAGATCATGGGCGGGGCTCCTCCTACAATGAGCAGTTCTTC. It encodes CSARDHGRGSSYNEQFF.

This clonotype was observed a handful of times. The rearrangement joins TRBV4-2 to TRBJ2-7, with D possibly TRBD2 on 5 matching bases. This CDR3 has 15 amino acids. V was pared by 4 bases and J by 0 bases, with 13 bases between. Germline CDR1 LGHNA, CDR2 YNFKEQ. The CDR3 here is CASSPQDLSSYEQYF. In DNA form, the CDR3 reads TGTGCCAGCAGCCCCCAGGACTTAAGCTCCTACGAGCAGTACTTC.

At least ten counts were recorded for this clonotype. V gene TRBV29-1 combines with J gene TRBJ1-1; D unclear. Germline V CDR1 and CDR2: SQVTM, ANQGSEA. The CDR3 has 14 amino acids. V was cut by 1 base and J by 0 bases, with 9 bases left in between. Here the CDR3 reads CSVEVVGMNTEAFF. The CDR3 DNA is TGCAGCGTTGAAGTTGTGGGGATGAACACTGAAGCTTTCTTT. The full variable domain, in which reference TRBV29-1 and TRBJ1-1 provide the parts outside the CDR3, is SAVISQKPSRDICQRGTSLTIQCQVDSQVTMMFWYRQQPGQSLTLIATANQGSEATYESGFVIDKFPISRPNLTFSTLTVSNMSPEDSSIYLCSVEVVGMNTEAFFGQGTRLTVV.